These T cell receptor beta chains were read from a single sample in a study of blood T cell repertoires in COVID-19. The data were produced by immunoSEQ multiplex PCR, yet TCRdb's version contains in-frame clones alone and is incomplete. The sample includes about 220,000 clones, approximately 82% of them seen just once. The specimen sequenced was peripheral blood. Receptor source: an elderly woman with acute or convalescent COVID-19. CDR3s include the opening cysteine and the closing phenylalanine or tryptophan. A D gene is named only where the DNA matches it firmly. The size of a clone is reported for some rows only, either as once, few or many, or as a class for expanded clones.

D	V	J	size	CDR3	DNA
TRBD1	TRBV18	TRBJ1-3	.	CASSPDRGPGNTIYF	TGTGCCAGCTCACCAGACAGGGGGCCGGGAAACACCATATATTTT
TRBD1	TRBV6-4	TRBJ1-1	.	CASSAQGASEAFF	TGTGCCAGCAGTGCACAGGGGGCCTCTGAAGCTTTCTTT
.	TRBV19	TRBJ2-7	.	CASSGGRTLGSGYEQYF	TGTGCCAGTAGTGGGGGGAGGACACTCGGAAGCGGTTACGAGCAGTACTTC
.	TRBV18	TRBJ1-2	.	CASSPDRSGYGYTF	TGTGCCAGCTCACCTGACAGGTCGGGGTATGGCTACACCTTC
.	TRBV12-1	TRBJ2-3	.	CASSLDRITDTQYF	TGTGCCAGCAGCTTGGACAGGATCACAGATACGCAGTATTTT
TRBD1	TRBV5-1	TRBJ2-7	.	CASSTGASYEQYF	TGCGCCAGCTCGACAGGGGCCTCCTACGAGCAGTACTTC
TRBD1	TRBV3-1/TRBV3-2	TRBJ1-1	.	CASSRGTGGGGTEAFF	TGTGCCAGCAGCCGGGGGACAGGGGGCGGGGGCACTGAAGCTTTCTTT
TRBD2	TRBV7-6	TRBJ2-1	.	CASSFYQMGLAGNNEQFF	TGTGCCAGCAGCTTTTACCAAATGGGACTAGCGGGGAACAATGAGCAGTTCTTC
.	TRBV4-1	TRBJ2-5	.	CASSQRGQETQYF	TGCGCCAGCAGCCAAAGAGGTCAAGAGACCCAGTACTTC
.	TRBV29-1	TRBJ2-3	.	CSAMPGGRNTQYF	TGCAGCGCCATGCCGGGGGGCAGAAATACGCAGTATTTT
.	TRBV7-2	TRBJ1-6	once	CASSLDTQLANSPLHF	TGTGCCAGCAGCTTAGACACCCAACTAGCTAATTCACCCCTCCACTTT
.	TRBV19	TRBJ1-4	.	CASSIGTSPEKLFF	TGTGCCAGTAGTATAGGGACATCACCTGAAAAACTGTTTTTT
.	TRBV11-1	TRBJ1-6	.	CASSSIRGAFSPLHF	TGTGCCAGCAGCTCCATTAGGGGCGCCTTTTCACCCCTCCACTTT
TRBD1	TRBV7-8	TRBJ1-5	.	CASSLRPDRGNQPQHF	TGTGCCAGCAGCCTCAGACCGGACAGGGGGAATCAGCCCCAGCATTTT
TRBD2	TRBV5-4	TRBJ2-5	.	CASSLTSGGFAETQYF	TGTGCCAGCAGCTTAACTAGCGGGGGGTTTGCTGAGACCCAGTACTTC
.	TRBV11-2	TRBJ1-2	.	CASSLGSAGPYGYTF	TGTGCCAGCAGCTTAGGTTCGGCAGGGCCCTATGGCTACACCTTC
TRBD1	TRBV12-5	TRBJ2-1	.	CASGLPNRGKDVNEQFF	TGTGCTAGTGGTTTACCCAACAGGGGTAAGGATGTCAATGAGCAGTTCTTC
.	TRBV18	TRBJ1-4	.	CASSPRREEGGASENEKLFF	TGTGCCAGCTCACCCCGACGGGAGGAGGGGGGCGCGAGTGAAAATGAAAAACTGTTTTTT
.	TRBV5-1	TRBJ1-3	few	CASRTGIAGNTIYF	TGCGCCAGCAGAACAGGGATCGCCGGAAACACCATATATTTT
TRBD1	TRBV5-1	TRBJ1-1	once	CASSLEAGGTEAFF	TGCGCCAGCAGCTTGGAGGCAGGGGGCACTGAAGCTTTCTTT
TRBD2	TRBV11-3	TRBJ2-3	.	CASSSRTSGASTDTQYF	TGTGCCAGCAGCTCCAGGACTAGCGGGGCTAGCACAGATACGCAGTATTTT
.	TRBV10-3	TRBJ2-5	.	CAISESRETQYF	TGTGCCATCAGTGAGTCCCGAGAGACCCAGTACTTC
.	TRBV9	TRBJ1-1	.	CASRGGLGDTEAFF	TGTGCCAGCAGAGGGGGACTAGGGGACACTGAAGCTTTCTTT
.	TRBV3-1/TRBV3-2	TRBJ1-1	once	CASSPQGRVTEAFF	TGTGCCAGCAGCCCCCAAGGGAGGGTCACTGAAGCTTTCTTT
.	TRBV18	TRBJ2-7	few	CASSNWYEQYF	TGTGCCAGCTCAAACTGGTACGAGCAGTACTTC
.	TRBV3-1/TRBV3-2	TRBJ2-7	.	CASSQVRDEQYF	TGTGCCAGCAGCCAAGTTCGCGACGAGCAGTACTTC
.	TRBV6-2/TRBV6-3	TRBJ1-1	.	CASSLGGKAFF	TGTGCCAGCAGTCTAGGAGGGAAAGCTTTCTTT
TRBD1	TRBV5-1	TRBJ1-2	.	CASSLVPGGNYGYTF	TGCGCCAGCAGCTTGGTTCCAGGGGGCAACTATGGCTACACCTTC
.	TRBV5-1	TRBJ1-2	.	CASSLEYSYGYTF	TGCGCCAGCAGCTTGGAATACTCCTATGGCTACACCTTC
TRBD2	TRBV5-1	TRBJ2-1	.	CASSRRTSGGNNEQFF	TGCGCCAGCAGCCGACGGACTAGCGGGGGTAACAATGAGCAGTTCTTC
.	TRBV5-4	TRBJ1-1	once	CASSTPGIDTEAFF	TGTGCCAGCAGTACGCCGGGGATAGACACTGAAGCTTTCTTT
TRBD1	TRBV28	TRBJ1-2	.	CASSPQQGGFYGYTF	TGTGCCAGCAGTCCCCAACAGGGGGGGTTCTATGGCTACACCTTC
TRBD2	TRBV6-2/TRBV6-3	TRBJ2-3	.	CASTPPLGVAGGLRPDTQYF	TGTGCCAGCACCCCACCCCTTGGGGTAGCGGGGGGCCTGCGTCCAGATACGCAGTATTTT
.	TRBV5-4	TRBJ1-2	few	CASSLRQAFNYGYTF	TGTGCCAGCAGCTTACGACAGGCCTTTAACTATGGCTACACCTTC
TRBD1	TRBV12-3/TRBV12-4	TRBJ1-1	once	CASSRGPNTEAFF	TGTGCCAGCAGCAGGGGGCCGAACACTGAAGCTTTCTTT
TRBD1	TRBV5-1	TRBJ2-1	.	CASSLMGLDRGHEQFF	TGCGCCAGCAGCTTGATGGGCTTGGACAGGGGGCATGAGCAGTTCTTC
TRBD2	TRBV6-6	TRBJ2-1	.	CASSLAGGDYEQFF	TGTGCCAGCAGTTTAGCGGGGGGGGACTATGAGCAGTTCTTC
TRBD2	TRBV9	TRBJ2-3	.	CASSVTSGGATDTQYF	TGTGCCAGCAGCGTAACTAGCGGGGGGGCCACAGATACGCAGTATTTT
TRBD1	TRBV4-1	TRBJ1-3	few	CASSQTTGGGGNTIYF	TGCGCCAGCAGCCAAACGACAGGGGGCGGTGGAAACACCATATATTTT
TRBD1	TRBV7-3	TRBJ2-7	once	CASSFTGVGEQYF	TGTGCCAGCAGCTTTACAGGGGTCGGGGAGCAGTACTTC
TRBD1	TRBV7-3	TRBJ2-7	.	CASSPNRDRVYEQYF	TGTGCCAGCAGCCCGAATCGGGACAGGGTCTACGAGCAGTACTTC
.	TRBV6-2/TRBV6-3	TRBJ2-7	once	CASSSVGGHYEQYF	TGTGCCAGCAGTTCGGTGGGGGGGCACTACGAGCAGTACTTC
.	TRBV6-6	TRBJ1-1	.	CASRTITGHTEAFF	TGTGCCAGCAGGACGATTACAGGGCACACTGAAGCTTTCTTT
.	TRBV6-6	TRBJ2-3	.	CASSSSGWGGTDTQYF	TGTGCCAGCAGTTCGTCCGGGTGGGGGGGCACAGATACGCAGTATTTT
.	TRBV3-1/TRBV3-2	TRBJ2-2	.	CASSPGLRGGELFF	TGTGCCAGCAGCCCGGGCCTTAGGGGCGGGGAGCTGTTTTTT
TRBD1	TRBV7-9	TRBJ1-4	.	CASSSRTGGTNEKLFF	TGTGCCAGCAGCTCTCGAACAGGGGGCACTAATGAAAAACTGTTTTTT
.	TRBV3-1/TRBV3-2	TRBJ1-1	.	CASSQDWRNTEAFF	TGTGCCAGCAGCCAAGATTGGAGGAACACTGAAGCTTTCTTT
.	TRBV11-3	TRBJ2-5	.	CASSLSAGVVETQYF	TGTGCCAGCAGCCTAAGTGCAGGGGTCGTGGAGACCCAGTACTTC
.	TRBV11-3	TRBJ1-4	.	CASSPTDSKGRGEKLFF	TGTGCCAGCAGCCCAACCGACTCGAAGGGGAGGGGTGAAAAACTGTTTTTT
.	TRBV2	TRBJ2-7	.	CASSFRYEQYF	TGTGCCAGCAGTTTCAGGTACGAGCAGTACTTC
TRBD1	TRBV3-1/TRBV3-2	TRBJ2-7	.	CASSQTGTGTYEQYF	TGTGCCAGCAGCCAAACCGGGACAGGAACCTACGAGCAGTACTTC
TRBD1	TRBV5-1	TRBJ2-7	.	CASSLEGQGLYEQYF	TGCGCCAGCAGCTTGGAGGGACAGGGACTCTACGAGCAGTACTTC
TRBD1	TRBV7-2	TRBJ1-6	.	CASSALTGGSPLHF	TGTGCCAGCAGCGCCCTAACAGGGGGATCACCCCTCCACTTT